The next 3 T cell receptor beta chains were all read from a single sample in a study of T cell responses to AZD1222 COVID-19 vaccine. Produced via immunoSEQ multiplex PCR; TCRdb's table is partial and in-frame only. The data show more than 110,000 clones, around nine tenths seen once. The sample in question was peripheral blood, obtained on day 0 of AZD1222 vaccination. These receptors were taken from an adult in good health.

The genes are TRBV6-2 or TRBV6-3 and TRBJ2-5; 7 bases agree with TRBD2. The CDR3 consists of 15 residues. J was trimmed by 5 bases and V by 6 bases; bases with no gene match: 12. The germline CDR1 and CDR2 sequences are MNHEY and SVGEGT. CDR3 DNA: TGTGCCAGCAGCTCCCTCGCGGCGGGGGATGAGACCCAGTACTTC. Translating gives CASSSLAAGDETQYF.

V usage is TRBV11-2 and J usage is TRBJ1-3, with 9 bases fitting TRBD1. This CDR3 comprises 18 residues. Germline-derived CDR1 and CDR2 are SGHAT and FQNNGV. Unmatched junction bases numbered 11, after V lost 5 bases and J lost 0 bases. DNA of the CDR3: TGTGCCAGCAGCCCCGGGACAGGGATGGAGAGCTCTGGAAACACCATATATTTT. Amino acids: CASSPGTGMESSGNTIYF.

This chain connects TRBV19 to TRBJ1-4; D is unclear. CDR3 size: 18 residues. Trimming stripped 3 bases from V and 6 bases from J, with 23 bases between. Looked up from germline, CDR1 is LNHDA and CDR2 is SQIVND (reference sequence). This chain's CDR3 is CASSMRWTGVTGDEKLFF. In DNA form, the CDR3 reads TGTGCCAGTAGTATGAGGTGGACTGGCGTTACCGGAGATGAAAAACTGTTTTTT. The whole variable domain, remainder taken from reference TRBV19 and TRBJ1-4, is DGGITQSPKYLFRKEGQNVTLSCEQNLNHDAMYWYRQDPGQGLRLIYYSQIVNDFQKGDIAEGYSVSREKKESFPLTVTSAQKNPTAFYLCASSMRWTGVTGDEKLFFGSGTQLSVL.